The clone carrying this T cell receptor (beta chain) was found a few times. What it binds is not known. The data are from a study of T cells after yellow fever vaccination. Template-switching 5'RACE yielded the TCR cDNA; a universal primer site and UMIs were added in the process. TCRdb reprocessed the 5' RACE reads with MiXCR, giving one entry per CDR3 protein. The table includes under 550,000 distinct CDR3 sequences, about a fifth detected once. This CDR3 has 13 amino acids. Germline CDR1 is ENHRY and CDR2 is SYGVKD. J gave up 5 bases and V 5 bases, and 2 bases lay outside the gene matches. Study results and limitations: Contamination by abundant bulk-population clonotypes could be present in FACS-sorted repertoires. A weaker but faster secondary response was observed, peaking on day 5 versus 15. Most clones from primary vaccination were detected again post-booster (just over 95% CD4, roughly 90% CD8).

This rearrangement joins TRBV10-3 to TRBJ2-3; 9 nucleotides agree with TRBD2. This specimen was PBMCs, taken roughly 20 days after the first yellow fever vaccination. The source is a man aged 18-30 years who received the YFV17D yellow fever vaccine. The CDR3 DNA reads TGTGCCATCAGTTTAGCGGGGGAAGATACGCAGTATTTT. Translation gives CAISLAGEDTQYF.